This T cell receptor (beta chain) was sequenced in a study of cytomegalovirus exposure and HLA in healthy donors. Findings of the study overall: As a later analysis showed, a missense DCLRE1C variant was linked to trimming of TCR beta V- and J-genes. Previously analyzed data showed that most TCR beta V segments were productive at a frequency of about 87% or about 30%. Later analysis reportedly placed an Asian-associated ancestry cluster below the roughly 680-donor mean in N-insertions.

A remark on this clone: Its cognate antigen is unknown. At one boundary the junction diverges from the germline segment, which might be a read error.

Primers included in the PCR were 60 Vbeta and 13 Jbeta primers. The data were produced by immunoSEQ multiplex PCR, yet TCRdb's version contains in-frame clones alone and is incomplete. The sample yields about 140,000 clones, approximately 80% seen once. CDR1 is LNHDA, CDR2 SQIVND, per germline (reference sequence). The CDR3 is made up of 15 amino acids. This chain joins TRBV19 and TRBJ2-4; D is unclear. The sequence was collected from a woman aged 40-49 years in good health and CMV-seronegative. The sequenced material came from PBMCs. The CDR3 nucleotides are TGTGCCAGTAGCCAATTAGAAAAAGCCAAAAACAGTCAGTACTTC. Translating it yields CASSQLEKAKNSQYF.